Shown below are 7 T cell receptor beta chains from a single sample sequenced in a study of blood T cell repertoires in COVID-19. TCRdb's copy holds only in-frame clones and misses some; the assay was immunoSEQ multiplex PCR. The sample yields around 220,000 clones, roughly four fifths seen once. Sequencing input: peripheral blood. The receptors here all came from a woman older than 75 with COVID-19, enrolled during active disease.

The rearrangement links TRBV29-1 to TRBJ2-1, with D possibly matching TRBD1 (5 bases). Germline CDR1 is SQVTM and CDR2 is ANQGSEA. The V end was cut by 4 bases, the J end by 5 bases, with 21 bases between. The CDR3 has 16 residues. CDR3 bases: TGCAGCGTTGTCCGGATCGGGCTGGAACAGGACAATGAGCAGTTCTTC. The encoded protein is CSVVRIGLEQDNEQFF.

The DNA for the CDR3 is TGCGCCAGCAGCCAATCCCCGACAGGGACCCCCTACAATGAGCAGTTCTTC. This sequence encodes CASSQSPTGTPYNEQFF. The chain employs TRBV4-1 and TRBJ2-1; 7 nucleotides match TRBD1. Trimming cost V 2 bases and J 2 bases; bases outside gene matches: 9. CDR1 is MGHRA and CDR2 is YSYEKL in the germline V gene. The CDR3 covers 17 residues.

This chain links TRBV12-3 or TRBV12-4 with TRBJ1-2, with 7 bases matching TRBD1. This CDR3 is built from 13 residues. J gave up 8 bases and V 6 bases, and 9 bases lay outside the gene matches. For the CDR3, the DNA is TGTGCCAGCAGGGGAGACAGGGACGTCGGCTACACCTTC. It specifies CASRGDRDVGYTF.

V is TRBV7-9 and J is TRBJ2-3, with TRBD2 matching over 7 bases. Germline-derived CDR1 and CDR2 are SEHNR and FQNEAQ (reference sequence). V was pared by 3 bases and J by 4 bases, with 4 bases of the junction left unmatched. This CDR3 contains 14 residues. CDR3 residues: CASSLSGISDTQYF. Written as DNA, the CDR3 is TGTGCCAGCAGCTTGAGCGGGATCTCAGATACGCAGTATTTT.

Only one count was recorded for this clone. The rearrangement links TRBV5-4 to TRBJ2-3; TRBD2 aligns across 7 bases. V shed 0 bases and J 1 base; nucleotides not matched to a gene: 8. The CDR3 runs 17 residues. Germline values: CDR1 SGHNT, CDR2 YYREEE (reference sequence). The CDR3 region is CASSLGAGTTRTDTQYF. The CDR3 DNA reads as TGTGCCAGCAGCTTGGGGGCAGGGACTACTCGCACAGATACGCAGTATTTT.

This clone was detected only once. This rearrangement joins TRBV29-1 to TRBJ1-3; 7 positions match TRBD1. Germline V gene lookup returns CDR1 SQVTM and CDR2 ANQGSEA. The ends lost 5 bases at V and 7 bases at J; junction bases unmatched: 2. The length of the CDR3 is 11 residues. Here the CDR3 DNA reads TGCAGCGTTAGGGACAGCAACACCATATATTTT. As protein: CSVRDSNTIYF.

This chain uses TRBV5-1 with TRBJ1-1; the D gene is possibly TRBD1 (6 bases). This CDR3 has 14 residues. CDR1 and CDR2 from the germline V gene are SGHRS and YFSETQ. V lost 1 base, J lost 1 base, and 8 bases lay in between. The CDR3 DNA is TGCGCCAGCAGCTTGATGGGACAGAACACTGAAGCTTTCTTT. As protein: CASSLMGQNTEAFF.